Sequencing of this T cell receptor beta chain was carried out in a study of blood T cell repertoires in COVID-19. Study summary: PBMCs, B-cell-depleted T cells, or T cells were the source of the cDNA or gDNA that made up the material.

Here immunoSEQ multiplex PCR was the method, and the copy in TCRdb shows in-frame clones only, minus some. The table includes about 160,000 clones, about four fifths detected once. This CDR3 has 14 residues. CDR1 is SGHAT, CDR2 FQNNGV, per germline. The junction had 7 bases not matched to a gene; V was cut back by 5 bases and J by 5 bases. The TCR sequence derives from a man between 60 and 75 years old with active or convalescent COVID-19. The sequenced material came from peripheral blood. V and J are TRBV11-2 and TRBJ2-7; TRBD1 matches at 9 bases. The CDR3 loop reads CASSRTGEMDEQYF. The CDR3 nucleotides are TGTGCCAGCAGCAGGACAGGGGAGATGGACGAGCAGTACTTC.